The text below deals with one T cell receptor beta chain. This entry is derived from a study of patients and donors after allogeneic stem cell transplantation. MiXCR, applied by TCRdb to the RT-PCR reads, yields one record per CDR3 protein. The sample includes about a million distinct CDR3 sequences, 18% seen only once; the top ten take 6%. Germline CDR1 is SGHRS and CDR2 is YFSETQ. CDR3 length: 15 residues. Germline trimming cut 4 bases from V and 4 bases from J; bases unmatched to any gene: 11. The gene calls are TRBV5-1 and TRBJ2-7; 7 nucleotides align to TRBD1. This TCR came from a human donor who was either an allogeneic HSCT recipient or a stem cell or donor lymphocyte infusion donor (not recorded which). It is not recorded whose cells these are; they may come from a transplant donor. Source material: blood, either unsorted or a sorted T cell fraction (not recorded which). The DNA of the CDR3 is TGCGCCAGCAGCGTCCGGGACAGAAGCGCTTACGAGCAGTACTTC. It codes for CASSVRDRSAYEQYF.